Below, one TCR beta chain is given with its context. Its antigen remains unidentified. This entry comes from a study of follicular helper T cells after annual influenza vaccination. Whole-study results and caveats: Day 7 ICOS+CD38+ clones were most often found later in ICOS-CD38- cTfh cells.

Libraries were prepared by immunoSEQ multiplex PCR; TCRdb keeps only in-frame clonotypes and omits some of them. The sample holds fewer than 9,500 clones, roughly 82% seen once. CDR3 length equals 16 residues. Germline values: CDR1 SGHDT, CDR2 YYEEEE. Germline trimming cut 4 bases from V and 3 bases from J; bases unmatched to any gene: 7. Time point in this sample: 2014-2015 season, pre-vaccination. Sorted cTfh were non-naive CD4+CXCR5+PD-1+, either ICOS+CD38+ or ICOS-CD38-. The source of this sequence is an adult who received the influenza vaccine. Sequencing was performed on CXCR5+ CD38- circulating T follicular helper cells from blood, taken on the day of influenza vaccination. Subset denoted: circulating Tfh, non-naive CD4+CXCR5+PD-1+ (ICOS+CD38+ or ICOS-CD38-). V usage is TRBV5-6 and J usage is TRBJ2-3; 11 bases map to TRBD2. DNA of the CDR3: TGTGCCAGCAGCACCCTGACTAGCGGGGAAACAGATACGCAGTATTTT. As protein: CASSTLTSGETDTQYF.